The 28 T cell receptor beta chains presented below share a single source sample, sequenced in a study of blood T cell repertoires in COVID-19. Sequencing was performed with immunoSEQ multiplex PCR; in TCRdb, only in-frame clones are kept and a portion is missing. The data show about 160,000 clones, roughly 90% seen once. The sequenced sample consisted of peripheral blood. These receptor sequences come from a woman aged 60-75 years who had recovered from COVID-19.

The V and J genes are TRBV18 and TRBJ2-1, with 7 bases that match TRBD1. Germline V gene sequence: CDR1 KGHSH, CDR2 LQKENI. CDR3 size: 16 residues. After removal of 0 bases from V and 2 bases from J, the junction contained 4 bases not matched to a gene. The CDR3: CASSPPGGLTYNEQFF. Here the CDR3 DNA reads TGTGCCAGCTCACCACCAGGGGGCCTTACCTACAATGAGCAGTTCTTC.

Only a few counts were recorded for this clone. This chain links TRBV6-5 with TRBJ2-7; 8 bases match TRBD1. V trimming: 5 bases; J trimming: 2 bases; junction bases outside the gene matches: 5. CDR1 and CDR2 from the germline V gene are MNHEY and SVGAGI. The CDR3 totals 14 residues. The CDR3 spells CASSRTGKTYEQYF. The DNA of the CDR3 is TGTGCCAGCAGTCGGACAGGGAAAACCTACGAGCAGTACTTC.

Here the CDR3 DNA reads TGTGCCAGCAGTCCCCTGACAGGGGCAAGCACAGATACGCAGTATTTT. Its translation is CASSPLTGASTDTQYF. The chain is built from TRBV27 and TRBJ2-3, with 8 positions matching TRBD1. This CDR3 contains 16 residues. The V and J ends lost 5 bases and 0 bases, in that order; junction bases with no gene match: 7. The V gene's germline CDR1 is MNHEY and CDR2 SMNVEV (reference sequence).

J is TRBJ1-2 and V is TRBV2, with D possibly being TRBD1 (5 bases). CDR1 SNHLY and CDR2 FYNNEI come from the germline V gene. This CDR3 is 14 amino acids long. The ends were cut back, 7 bases at V and 8 bases at J, with 20 bases in the middle. CDR3 protein: CASTSLRGGEGYTF. CDR3 nucleotide sequence: TGTGCCAGCACCTCTCTAAGGGGAGGAGAGGGCTACACCTTC.

The chain employs TRBV5-4 and TRBJ2-7; D possibly corresponds to TRBD1 (6 bases). V gave up 1 base and J gave up 7 bases, with 21 bases separating them. This CDR3 has 16 residues. CDR1 is SGHNT and CDR2 is YYREEE in the germline V gene (reference sequence). DNA of the CDR3: TGTGCCAGCAGCTTGTGGGGGCGGACAGACCCGTGGGAGCAGTACTTC. Translation gives CASSLWGRTDPWEQYF.

This sequence joins TRBV27 and TRBJ1-1; D gene ambiguous. V was clipped by 5 bases and J by 1 base, with 14 bases between them. CDR1 is MNHEY and CDR2 is SMNVEV in the germline V gene (reference sequence). The CDR3 consists of 15 residues. CDR3 loop: CASSRPLQRNTEAFF. The CDR3 region has the DNA TGTGCCAGCAGTCGCCCTTTACAGAGGAACACTGAAGCTTTCTTT.

The chain has TRBV28 and TRBJ1-1; D is possibly TRBD1 (5 bases). This CDR3 region has 15 residues. CDR1 is MDHEN and CDR2 is SYDVKM in the germline V gene. Between the trimmed V and J ends, which lost 7 bases and 1 base, there was a span of 16 bases. CDR3 DNA: TGTGCCAGCACCAGGGTTGGTACCCCGAACACTGAAGCTTTCTTT. It is translated as CASTRVGTPNTEAFF.

The V and J genes are TRBV6-1 and TRBJ2-3, with TRBD1 matching over 10 bases. The CDR3 covers 15 residues. CDR1 is MNHNS, CDR2 SASEGT, per germline. Germline trimming cut 2 bases from V and 3 bases from J; bases unmatched to any gene: 2. In DNA form, the CDR3 reads TGTGCCAGCAGTGAACCGGGACAGGGGACAGATACGCAGTATTTT. Its protein product is CASSEPGQGTDTQYF.

This clone was found a few times. The V call is TRBV19, the J call TRBJ2-7; perhaps TRBD2 as D (6 bases). The CDR3 is made up of 14 amino acids. Trimming stripped 4 bases from V and 5 bases from J, with 15 bases between. The germline V gene has CDR1 LNHDA and CDR2 SQIVND (reference sequence). The CDR3 DNA is TGTGCCAGTAGTAGGAGGGCGCTTGGCCACGAGCAGTACTTC. Amino acid sequence: CASSRRALGHEQYF.

The gene calls are TRBV24-1 and TRBJ1-2; 8 nucleotides line up with TRBD1. Germline loops: CDR1 KGHDR, CDR2 SFDVKD. The CDR3 has 15 amino acids. Trimming at V came to 5 bases and at J to 4 bases, leaving 8 bases not matched to a gene. The CDR3 nucleotides read TGTGCCACCAGTGCCCCAGGACAGGGCGTCTATGGCTACACCTTC. This encodes CATSAPGQGVYGYTF.

The rearrangement links TRBV4-2 to TRBJ1-1; D remains unclear. The CDR3 length is 16 residues. V lost 0 bases, J lost 1 base, and 12 bases lay in between. CDR1 and CDR2 from the germline V gene are LGHNA and YNFKEQ. The CDR3 region has the DNA TGTGCCAGCAGCCAAGATCGGGAACTGCCGAACACTGAAGCTTTCTTT. It codes for CASSQDRELPNTEAFF.

CDR3 loop: CASSLEGGRLGNTIYF. CDR3 nucleotides: TGTGCCAGCAGCCTCGAGGGGGGGCGACTAGGAAACACCATATATTTT. J is TRBJ1-3 and V is TRBV2; TRBD1 is a possible D gene (6 bases). This CDR3 region has 16 residues. V shed 6 bases and J shed 4 bases, with 19 bases lying between them. The germline V gene encodes CDR1 SNHLY and CDR2 FYNNEI. The full variable domain, rest sourced from reference TRBV2 and TRBJ1-3, is EPEVTQTPSHQVTQMGQEVILRCVPISNHLYFYWYRQILGQKVEFLVSFYNNEISEKSEIFDDQFSVERPDGSNFTLKIRSTKLEDSAMYFCASSLEGGRLGNTIYFGEGSWLTVV.

Note on this clone: In the same sample, other DNA sequences code for this CDR3. CDR3 DNA: TGTGCCAGCACCCTAGACAGGGCTACTAACTATGGCTACACCTTC. Its protein product is CASTLDRATNYGYTF. The chain links TRBV28 to TRBJ1-2; TRBD1 matches 7 bases. V lost 7 bases, J lost 0 bases, and 8 bases stayed unmatched. The germline CDR1 and CDR2 sequences are MDHEN and SYDVKM. The CDR3 runs to 15 residues.

Relative to its sample, this clone is medium-sized. The chain joins TRBV27 to TRBJ2-5; 8 nucleotides align to TRBD2. The V gene end was trimmed by 2 bases and the J gene end by 1 base; junction bases not matched to a gene: 3. There are 15 residues in the CDR3. Germline CDR1 is MNHEY and CDR2 is SMNVEV (reference sequence). CDR3 in amino acids: CASSLGGGSQETQYF. DNA of the CDR3: TGTGCCAGCAGTTTAGGCGGGGGGTCCCAAGAGACCCAGTACTTC.

The rearrangement links TRBV4-2 to TRBJ2-5; TRBD2 matches 12 bases. This CDR3 region has 17 residues. V lost 0 bases to trimming and J lost 2 bases; unmatched junction nucleotides: 4. Germline assignment: CDR1 LGHNA and CDR2 YNFKEQ. In DNA, the CDR3 is TGTGCCAGCAGCCAAGACGGGCTAGCGGGGGGGCAAGAGACCCAGTACTTC. It codes for CASSQDGLAGGQETQYF.

J is TRBJ1-4 and V is TRBV5-5; maybe TRBD1 (5 bases). Trimming pared 4 bases from V and 8 bases from J, leaving 15 bases between. The CDR3 loop spans 14 amino acids. Per germline, CDR1 SGHKS and CDR2 YYEKEE (reference sequence). In nucleotides, the CDR3 is TGTGCCAGCAGCCTACAACCGGGGGAGGAAAAACTGTTTTTT. Translated, it gives CASSLQPGEEKLFF.

The chain links TRBV21-1 to TRBJ2-7; TRBD2 was called by the table and not checked on the DNA. TRBV21-1 is tagged as a pseudogene. CDR3 size: 13 residues. CDR3: CASPGGPSYEQYF. For the CDR3, the DNA is TGTGCCAGCCCGGGGGGCCCCTCCTACGAGCAGTACTTC.

This sequence joins TRBV28 and TRBJ2-7, with 11 bases fitting TRBD1. CDR3 size: 15 residues. Germline V gene sequence: CDR1 MDHEN, CDR2 SYDVKM. The V and J ends lost 10 bases and 2 bases, in that order; junction bases with no gene match: 10. The CDR3 protein is CATRGWGQGAYEQYF. Here the CDR3 DNA reads TGTGCCACCCGGGGGTGGGGACAGGGGGCCTACGAGCAGTACTTC.

The chain employs TRBV11-2 and TRBJ2-5, with 11 nucleotides matching TRBD2. Germline loops: CDR1 SGHAT, CDR2 FQNNGV. The CDR3 is 15 residues long. V shed 8 bases, J shed 8 bases, and the junction held 13 bases outside the gene matches. The CDR3 reads CASVQTSGAIGTQYF. The DNA of the CDR3 is TGTGCCAGCGTCCAGACTAGCGGGGCAATCGGAACCCAGTACTTC.

The DNA of the CDR3 is TGTGCCAGCAGTGGACCGGGACAGGGTGACTATGGCTACACCTTC. Translated: CASSGPGQGDYGYTF. The chain uses TRBV28 and TRBJ1-2; 9 nucleotides agree with TRBD1. V gave up 5 bases and J gave up 3 bases; unmatched junction bases: 7. This CDR3 is 15 amino acids long. CDR1 is MDHEN and CDR2 is SYDVKM in the germline V gene.

The chain recombines TRBV2 with TRBJ2-5; weak D call: TRBD1 (5 bases). The CDR3 extends over 14 amino acids. CDR1 is SNHLY and CDR2 is FYNNEI in the germline V gene. V was shortened by 0 bases and J by 4 bases, with 9 bases between the two germline ends. The CDR3 region is CASSEARGAETQYF. The CDR3 coding sequence is TGTGCCAGCAGTGAAGCAAGGGGCGCAGAGACCCAGTACTTC.

The genes are TRBV5-8 and TRBJ1-6; the match to TRBD1 covers 7 bases. The CDR3 is made up of 18 amino acids. Germline CDR1 and CDR2: SGHTS and YDEGEE. V trimming: 5 bases; J trimming: 0 bases; junction bases outside the gene matches: 11. This CDR3 is CASSSRAGGSSYNSPLHF. The CDR3 nucleotides are TGTGCCAGCAGTTCTCGGGCAGGGGGTTCCTCCTATAATTCACCCCTCCACTTT.

J is TRBJ2-7 and V is TRBV9; D call uncertain. The V end lost 0 bases, the J end lost 3 bases, and 13 bases lay between the germline ends. Germline CDR1 is SGDLS and CDR2 is YYNGEE. This CDR3 has 15 amino acids. The CDR3 DNA sequence: TGTGCCAGCAGCGTAGGGCCCCCCCCGATCTACGAGCAGTACTTC. It is translated as CASSVGPPPIYEQYF.

CDR3 residues: CASRLRETNEKLFF. CDR3 in DNA: TGTGCCAGCAGGCTCAGGGAAACTAATGAAAAACTGTTTTTT. The chain joins TRBV28 to TRBJ1-4; D might be TRBD1 (5 bases). This CDR3 contains 14 residues. V shed 6 bases and J shed 1 base, with 9 bases lying between them. Germline V gene lookup returns CDR1 MDHEN and CDR2 SYDVKM.

CDR3 residues: CASSLAGGNSPLHF. The CDR3 DNA sequence: TGTGCCAGCAGTCTCGCAGGGGGCAATTCACCCCTCCACTTT. V is TRBV6-5 and J is TRBJ1-6; 8 bases align to TRBD1. The CDR3 loop spans 14 amino acids. Looked up from germline, CDR1 is MNHEY and CDR2 is SVGAGI. Germline trimming cut 5 bases from V and 7 bases from J; bases unmatched to any gene: 4.

V is TRBV30 and J is TRBJ1-3; TRBD1 aligns across 7 bases. The V segment lost 4 bases and the J segment 5 bases; nucleotides outside the gene matches: 14. CDR1 and CDR2 (germline): GTSNPN, SVGIG (reference sequence). This CDR3 spans 16 amino acids. Written as DNA, the CDR3 is TGTGCCTGGATCATCCCTGGACAGGTTCGGCGAAACACCATATATTTT. Translating it yields CAWIIPGQVRRNTIYF.

The chain couples TRBV15 to TRBJ2-3; D is uncertain. Trimming removed 0 bases from V and 6 bases from J, with 10 bases in between. The V gene's germline CDR1 is LNHNV and CDR2 YYDKDF (reference sequence). The CDR3 has 14 residues. The CDR3 here is CATSRDVLTDTQYF. In DNA, the CDR3 is TGTGCCACCAGCAGAGATGTACTAACTGATACGCAGTATTTT.

V is TRBV6-5 and J is TRBJ1-2, with D possibly TRBD1 on 6 matching bases. This CDR3 spans 16 amino acids. V was shortened by 0 bases and J by 8 bases, with 19 bases between the two germline ends. CDR1 and CDR2 (germline): MNHEY, SVGAGI. CDR3 amino acids: CASSYSWTDITIGYTF. Written as DNA, the CDR3 is TGTGCCAGCAGTTACTCTTGGACAGACATAACTATAGGCTACACCTTC.